A single sample gave rise to the 9 T cell receptor beta chains below, sequenced in a study of PD-1 blockade in classical Hodgkin lymphoma. Sequencing used immunoSEQ multiplex PCR; TCRdb keeps in-frame clones, though not all of them. The sample consists of roughly 29,000 clones, approximately 89% of them appearing once. Time point: newly diagnosed, previously untreated cHL patient sample. The sample was peripheral blood mononuclear cells (PBMCs). These receptors were obtained from a human donor with classical Hodgkin lymphoma.

V usage is TRBV19 and J usage is TRBJ2-1, with 9 bases that match TRBD2. The length of the CDR3 is 15 residues. V lost 3 bases and J lost 7; bases outside the gene matches: 7. Germline CDR1 reads LNHDA; CDR2 reads SQIVND (reference sequence). The CDR3 nucleotides are TGTGCCAGTAGTATTTTAGCGGGAGCGGGGAATGAGCAGTTCTTC. As protein: CASSILAGAGNEQFF.

The chain recombines TRBV27 with TRBJ2-2; D unclear. V was pared by 5 bases and J by 2 bases, with 12 bases between. CDR3 length equals 15 residues. Germline V gives CDR1 MNHEY, CDR2 SMNVEV (reference sequence). The CDR3 bases are TGTGCCAGCAGTAAGGGTATTGGAAACACCGGGGAGCTGTTTTTT. The encoded protein is CASSKGIGNTGELFF.

The J gene is TRBJ2-3, the V gene TRBV5-1, with D perhaps assigned TRBD1 or TRBD2 (5 bases each). The CDR3 is 15 residues long. V lost 4 bases, J lost 2 bases, and 14 bases lay in between. Germline CDR1 SGHRS, CDR2 YFSETQ. DNA for the CDR3: TGCGCCAGCAGCCTCGGGCCAGGGACCACAGATACGCAGTATTTT. Translation gives CASSLGPGTTDTQYF.

This chain connects TRBV28 to TRBJ2-7, with 10 bases identical to TRBD2. Germline lookup yields CDR1 MDHEN and CDR2 SYDVKM. After removal of 6 bases from V and 7 bases from J, the junction contained 6 bases not matched to a gene. The CDR3 totals 13 residues. The CDR3 loop reads CASSGAGGREQYF. In DNA form, the CDR3 reads TGTGCCAGCAGCGGAGCGGGAGGGCGTGAGCAGTACTTC.

The CDR3: CASSLGQVNQPQHF. The CDR3 DNA reads TGTGCCAGCAGCTTAGGGCAGGTTAATCAGCCCCAGCATTTT. J is TRBJ1-5 and V is TRBV7-2; no firm D call. V lost 1 base and J lost 4, with 8 bases in between. This CDR3 has 14 residues. Germline V CDR1 and CDR2: SGHTA, FQGNSA.

The rearrangement uses TRBV28 and TRBJ2-3; 8 bases agree with TRBD2. Germline CDR1 is MDHEN and CDR2 is SYDVKM. Losses at the gene ends were 10 bases for V and 2 bases for J; bases not matched to a gene: 11. The length of the CDR3 is 15 residues. The CDR3 DNA is TGTGCCACCTCCGGGCGGGAGGTAGTCACAGATACGCAGTATTTT. It codes for CATSGREVVTDTQYF.

This clone occurred a few times. CDR3 amino acids: CATSPNQPQHF. The CDR3 bases are TGTGCCACCTCTCCCAATCAGCCCCAGCATTTT. This chain joins TRBV28 and TRBJ1-5, with D hard to call. CDR1 MDHEN and CDR2 SYDVKM come from the germline V gene. The CDR3 runs to 11 residues. The V and J ends lost 10 bases and 3 bases respectively, with 7 bases between them.

The chain combines TRBV28 with TRBJ2-6; either TRBD1 or TRBD2 may supply D (5 bases each). From germline, CDR1 is MDHEN and CDR2 SYDVKM. Trimming pared 3 bases from V and 0 bases from J, leaving 6 bases between. This CDR3 region has 15 residues. The CDR3: CASSFGGSGANVLTF. CDR3 in DNA: TGTGCCAGCAGTTTTGGGGGCTCTGGGGCCAACGTCCTGACTTTC.

This clone occurred once. The chain couples TRBV25-1 to TRBJ2-5; either TRBD1 or TRBD2 may fit D (6 bases each). The germline V gene encodes CDR1 MGHDK and CDR2 SYGVNS. V was cut by 2 bases and J by 5 bases, with 18 bases left in between. The CDR3 has 16 residues. CDR3 nucleotides: TGTGCCAGCAGTGAAAGTGGGCAGGGGAGGTCGGAGACCCAGTACTTC. Its translation is CASSESGQGRSETQYF.